This is a list of T cell receptor beta chains from one sample in a study of cytomegalovirus exposure and HLA in healthy donors. The data were produced by immunoSEQ multiplex PCR, yet TCRdb's version contains in-frame clones alone and is incomplete. The repertoire table contains some 130,000 clones. Sample: PBMCs. Receptors were obtained from a woman between 40 and 50 years old in good health and CMV-seropositive. Both conserved end residues are part of each CDR3. A D gene is named only where the DNA matches it firmly.

len: 15; j_gene: TRBJ2-7; d_gene: TRBD1; v_gene: TRBV7-2; CDR3aa: CASSIGQGTTYEQYF; CDR3nt: TGTGCCAGCAGCATCGGACAGGGGACCACCTACGAGCAGTACTTC
len: 13; j_gene: TRBJ1-2; d_gene: TRBD1; v_gene: TRBV6-5; CDR3aa: CASSVTGVGGYTF; CDR3nt: TGTGCCAGCAGTGTGACAGGGGTCGGTGGCTACACCTTC
len: 11; j_gene: TRBJ2-1; d_gene: NA; v_gene: TRBV20-1; CDR3aa: CSASPDTEQFF; CDR3nt: TGCAGTGCTAGTCCAGATACTGAGCAGTTCTTC
len: 15; j_gene: TRBJ1-4; d_gene: TRBD1; v_gene: TRBV27; CDR3aa: CASSLNRGRNEKLFF; CDR3nt: TGTGCCAGCAGTTTAAACAGGGGAAGGAACGAAAAACTGTTTTTT
len: 15; j_gene: TRBJ2-3; d_gene: TRBD2; v_gene: TRBV7-3; CDR3aa: CASSPSGSGRGTQYF; CDR3nt: TGTGCCAGCAGCCCTTCCGGAAGCGGGAGAGGTACGCAGTATTTT
len: 15; j_gene: TRBJ2-1; d_gene: TRBD2; v_gene: TRBV5-6; CDR3aa: CASSWGLAVGNEQFF; CDR3nt: TGTGCCAGCAGCTGGGGACTAGCGGTGGGGAATGAGCAGTTCTTC
len: 15; j_gene: TRBJ1-5; d_gene: NA; v_gene: TRBV5-6; CDR3aa: CASSLGGGSNQPQHF; CDR3nt: TGTGCCAGCAGCTTGGGCGGGGGCAGCAATCAGCCCCAGCATTTT
len: 12; j_gene: TRBJ1-2; d_gene: NA; v_gene: TRBV18; CDR3aa: CASSPPRAGAHF; CDR3nt: TGTGCCAGCTCACCCCCCCGGGCGGGGGCCCACTTC
len: 16; j_gene: TRBJ1-1; d_gene: NA; v_gene: TRBV6-6; CDR3aa: CASSSRGGGLNTEAFF; CDR3nt: TGTGCCAGCAGTTCCCGCGGGGGAGGGTTGAACACTGAAGCTTTCTTT
len: 14; j_gene: TRBJ2-1; d_gene: TRBD2; v_gene: TRBV30; CDR3aa: CAWSGLAGYNEQFF; CDR3nt: TGTGCCTGGAGCGGACTAGCGGGTTACAATGAGCAGTTCTTC
len: 12; j_gene: TRBJ1-5; d_gene: NA; v_gene: TRBV28; CDR3aa: CASSLTAPAQHF; CDR3nt: TGTGCCAGCAGCCTAACAGCCCCAGCCCAGCATTTT
len: 13; j_gene: TRBJ1-4; d_gene: NA; v_gene: TRBV28; CDR3aa: CASSGGGEEKLFF; CDR3nt: TGTGCCAGCAGTGGGGGGGGCGAAGAAAAACTGTTTTTT
len: 15; j_gene: TRBJ2-1; d_gene: TRBD2; v_gene: TRBV6-5; CDR3aa: CASNRASGRRDEQFF; CDR3nt: TGTGCCAGCAACCGAGCTAGCGGGAGACGGGATGAGCAGTTCTTC
len: 14; j_gene: TRBJ1-1; d_gene: TRBD1; v_gene: TRBV7-2; CDR3aa: CASIRTGGVTEAFF; CDR3nt: TGTGCCAGCATCCGGACAGGGGGCGTAACTGAAGCTTTCTTT
len: 17; j_gene: TRBJ2-3; d_gene: TRBD2; v_gene: TRBV5-6; CDR3aa: CASSRGVAREGTDTQYF; CDR3nt: TGTGCCAGCAGCCGGGGGGTGGCCAGGGAAGGCACAGATACGCAGTATTTT
len: 16; j_gene: TRBJ2-2; d_gene: TRBD2; v_gene: TRBV6-4; CDR3aa: CASSDSGTRVTGELFF; CDR3nt: TGTGCCAGCAGTGACTCAGGGACTAGGGTCACCGGGGAGCTGTTTTTT
len: 14; j_gene: TRBJ1-4; d_gene: TRBD1; v_gene: TRBV27; CDR3aa: CASRLTGGGEKLFF; CDR3nt: TGTGCCAGCAGGCTGACAGGGGGCGGTGAAAAACTGTTTTTT
len: 15; j_gene: TRBJ1-2; d_gene: NA; v_gene: TRBV5-1; CDR3aa: CASSSGDFNNYGYTF; CDR3nt: TGCGCCAGCAGTTCGGGGGACTTTAATAACTATGGCTACACCTTC
len: 14; j_gene: TRBJ2-7; d_gene: NA; v_gene: TRBV7-2; CDR3aa: CASSLVGQAYEQYF; CDR3nt: TGTGCCAGCAGCTTAGTCGGTCAGGCCTACGAGCAGTACTTC
len: 15; j_gene: TRBJ1-2; d_gene: TRBD1; v_gene: TRBV14; CDR3aa: CASSQGPGGRYGYTF; CDR3nt: TGTGCCAGCAGCCAAGGTCCAGGGGGCCGCTATGGCTACACCTTC
len: 15; j_gene: TRBJ2-7; d_gene: TRBD1; v_gene: TRBV11-2; CDR3aa: CASSSRGTGGNEQYF; CDR3nt: TGTGCCAGCAGCTCCCGGGGGACAGGGGGCAACGAGCAGTACTTC
len: 14; j_gene: TRBJ2-5; d_gene: TRBD1; v_gene: TRBV6-6; CDR3aa: CASSARDRGKTQYF; CDR3nt: TGTGCCAGCAGTGCCCGGGACAGGGGGAAGACCCAGTACTTC
len: 10; j_gene: TRBJ2-7; d_gene: NA; v_gene: TRBV20-1; CDR3aa: CSASSGEQYF; CDR3nt: TGCAGTGCTAGTTCGGGCGAGCAGTACTTC
len: 19; j_gene: TRBJ2-4; d_gene: TRBD2; v_gene: TRBV7-8; CDR3aa: CASSLHSGLADLAKNIQYF; CDR3nt: TGTGCCAGCAGCTTGCATTCCGGACTAGCGGACCTAGCCAAAAACATTCAGTACTTC
len: 16; j_gene: TRBJ2-7; d_gene: TRBD1; v_gene: TRBV28; CDR3aa: CASSLHPGQGRYEQYF; CDR3nt: TGTGCCAGCAGTTTACATCCGGGACAGGGGAGATACGAGCAGTACTTC
len: 13; j_gene: TRBJ1-1; d_gene: NA; v_gene: TRBV19; CDR3aa: CASSIQGSTEAFF; CDR3nt: TGTGCCAGTAGTATCCAGGGGAGCACTGAAGCTTTCTTT
len: 12; j_gene: TRBJ1-1; d_gene: NA; v_gene: TRBV29-1; CDR3aa: CSVEGGMTEAFF; CDR3nt: TGCAGCGTTGAAGGAGGTATGACTGAAGCTTTCTTT
len: 15; j_gene: TRBJ2-5; d_gene: NA; v_gene: TRBV5-1; CDR3aa: CASSLLGAEQETQYF; CDR3nt: TGCGCCAGCAGCCTTCTGGGGGCAGAACAAGAGACCCAGTACTTC
len: 17; j_gene: TRBJ1-5; d_gene: NA; v_gene: TRBV7-3; CDR3aa: CASSAPCGPSHNQPQHF; CDR3nt: TGTGCCAGCAGCGCCCCCTGCGGCCCTAGCCATAATCAGCCCCAGCATTTT
len: 14; j_gene: TRBJ2-1; d_gene: TRBD2; v_gene: TRBV6-6; CDR3aa: CASKHSGSKNEQFF; CDR3nt: TGTGCCAGCAAACATAGCGGGAGTAAGAATGAGCAGTTCTTC
len: 14; j_gene: TRBJ2-7; d_gene: NA; v_gene: TRBV19; CDR3aa: CASSMQKGVHEQYF; CDR3nt: TGTGCCAGTAGTATGCAAAAAGGGGTTCACGAGCAGTACTTC
len: 14; j_gene: TRBJ2-3; d_gene: NA; v_gene: TRBV5-1; CDR3aa: CASSLDPSTDTQYF; CDR3nt: TGCGCCAGCAGCTTGGATCCTAGCACAGATACGCAGTATTTT
len: 13; j_gene: TRBJ2-2; d_gene: TRBD2; v_gene: TRBV2; CDR3aa: CASTGRDGGELFF; CDR3nt: TGTGCCAGCACCGGGAGGGATGGCGGGGAGCTGTTTTTT
len: 14; j_gene: TRBJ2-7; d_gene: NA; v_gene: TRBV7-2; CDR3aa: CASSLVADSYEQYF; CDR3nt: TGTGCCAGCAGCTTAGTTGCGGACTCCTACGAGCAGTACTTC
len: 14; j_gene: TRBJ2-2; d_gene: NA; v_gene: TRBV19; CDR3aa: CASSITQGTGELFF; CDR3nt: TGTGCCAGTAGTATTACCCAGGGGACCGGGGAGCTGTTTTTT
len: 16; j_gene: TRBJ2-1; d_gene: TRBD2; v_gene: TRBV10-3; CDR3aa: CAISESRLAGDNEQFF; CDR3nt: TGTGCCATCAGTGAGTCCCGACTAGCGGGGGACAATGAGCAGTTCTTC
len: 15; j_gene: TRBJ2-2; d_gene: TRBD1; v_gene: TRBV7-7; CDR3aa: CASSPDRVAPGELFF; CDR3nt: TGTGCTAGCAGCCCGGACAGGGTGGCACCCGGGGAGCTGTTTTTT
len: 11; j_gene: TRBJ1-1; d_gene: NA; v_gene: TRBV28; CDR3aa: CASSLRAAAFF; CDR3nt: TGTGCCAGCAGTTTGAGGGCGGCAGCTTTCTTT
len: 15; j_gene: TRBJ2-7; d_gene: TRBD2; v_gene: TRBV28; CDR3aa: CASSTRLAATYEQYF; CDR3nt: TGTGCCAGCAGTACCAGACTAGCGGCTACCTACGAGCAGTACTTC
len: 13; j_gene: TRBJ2-7; d_gene: TRBD1; v_gene: TRBV10-1; CDR3aa: CASSPRTGGEQYF; CDR3nt: TGCGCCAGCAGCCCCCGGACAGGCGGGGAGCAGTACTTC
len: 15; j_gene: TRBJ1-4; d_gene: NA; v_gene: TRBV27; CDR3aa: CASSPYDSYNEKLFF; CDR3nt: TGTGCCAGCAGTCCATATGACAGCTACAATGAAAAACTGTTTTTT
len: 15; j_gene: TRBJ2-3; d_gene: TRBD1; v_gene: TRBV28; CDR3aa: CASSLVGDSPDTQYF; CDR3nt: TGTGCCAGCAGCTTAGTTGGGGACAGCCCAGATACGCAGTATTTT
len: 13; j_gene: TRBJ2-1; d_gene: NA; v_gene: TRBV7-2; CDR3aa: CASSLARQNEQFF; CDR3nt: TGTGCCAGCAGCTTAGCCAGGCAGAATGAGCAGTTCTTC
len: 14; j_gene: TRBJ2-7; d_gene: NA; v_gene: TRBV2; CDR3aa: CASSEARQLAEQYF; CDR3nt: TGTGCCAGCAGTGAAGCGAGACAGCTCGCCGAGCAGTACTTC
len: 14; j_gene: TRBJ2-2; d_gene: NA; v_gene: TRBV6-5; CDR3aa: CASSRASDTGELFF; CDR3nt: TGTGCCAGCAGCAGGGCCTCGGACACCGGGGAGCTGTTTTTT
len: 12; j_gene: TRBJ2-3; d_gene: NA; v_gene: TRBV18; CDR3aa: CASSPLENTQYF; CDR3nt: TGTGCCAGCTCACCTCTCGAGAATACGCAGTATTTT
len: 14; j_gene: TRBJ1-2; d_gene: NA; v_gene: TRBV5-1; CDR3aa: CASSLGEGNYGYTF; CDR3nt: TGCGCCAGCAGCTTGGGGGAGGGTAACTATGGCTACACCTTC
len: 15; j_gene: TRBJ1-1; d_gene: TRBD1; v_gene: TRBV7-3; CDR3aa: CASSLAGTGGTEAFF; CDR3nt: TGTGCCAGCAGCTTAGCCGGGACAGGGGGAACTGAAGCTTTCTTT
len: 17; j_gene: TRBJ2-7; d_gene: TRBD2; v_gene: TRBV7-8; CDR3aa: CASSLGSGFREAYEQYF; CDR3nt: TGTGCCAGCAGCTTAGGGTCGGGTTTCCGGGAGGCCTACGAGCAGTACTTC
len: 15; j_gene: TRBJ1-2; d_gene: TRBD1; v_gene: TRBV7-9; CDR3aa: CASSLGSGTVSGYTF; CDR3nt: TGTGCCAGCAGCTTAGGGTCCGGGACAGTCAGTGGCTACACCTTC
len: 12; j_gene: TRBJ2-5; d_gene: NA; v_gene: TRBV5-6; CDR3aa: CASSFPTSEQYF; CDR3nt: TGTGCCAGCAGCTTCCCCACATCGGAGCAGTACTTC
len: 14; j_gene: TRBJ1-5; d_gene: NA; v_gene: TRBV28; CDR3aa: CASRRAGRDQPQHF; CDR3nt: TGTGCCAGCAGGCGGGCAGGAAGGGATCAGCCCCAGCATTTT
len: 15; j_gene: TRBJ2-5; d_gene: NA; v_gene: TRBV18; CDR3aa: CASSPPSGGSETQYF; CDR3nt: TGTGCCAGCTCACCACCGAGCGGAGGGTCAGAGACCCAGTACTTC
len: 18; j_gene: TRBJ2-1; d_gene: NA; v_gene: TRBV5-1; CDR3aa: CASSLSGFVGLFDNEQFF; CDR3nt: TGCGCCAGCAGCTTGTCGGGTTTCGTGGGGCTGTTTGACAATGAGCAGTTCTTC
len: 15; j_gene: TRBJ2-5; d_gene: NA; v_gene: TRBV7-7; CDR3aa: CASSLAGLLQETQYF; CDR3nt: TGTGCCAGCAGCTTAGCTGGACTTCTACAAGAGACCCAGTACTTC
len: 14; j_gene: TRBJ1-2; d_gene: NA; v_gene: TRBV4-3; CDR3aa: CASSQTTSGVGYTF; CDR3nt: TGCGCCAGCAGCCAGACTACCTCAGGGGTTGGCTACACCTTC
len: 14; j_gene: TRBJ1-4; d_gene: TRBD1; v_gene: TRBV5-6; CDR3aa: CASSRDRGSEKLFF; CDR3nt: TGTGCCAGCAGCCGGGACAGGGGTAGTGAAAAACTGTTTTTT
len: 13; j_gene: TRBJ1-5; d_gene: NA; v_gene: TRBV28; CDR3aa: CASSSYRFQPQHF; CDR3nt: TGTGCCAGCAGTTCATACAGGTTTCAGCCCCAGCATTTT
len: 15; j_gene: TRBJ2-7; d_gene: TRBD2; v_gene: TRBV9; CDR3aa: CASSVASGTSYEQYF; CDR3nt: TGTGCCAGCAGCGTAGCGAGCGGGACCTCCTACGAGCAGTACTTC
len: 15; j_gene: TRBJ2-1; d_gene: TRBD1; v_gene: TRBV11-2; CDR3aa: CASSLQGETYNEQFF; CDR3nt: TGTGCCAGCAGCTTACAGGGGGAGACCTACAATGAGCAGTTCTTC